This is a list of T cell receptor beta chains from one sample in a study of CD8+ T cells in alopecia areata. Produced via immunoSEQ multiplex PCR; TCRdb's table is partial and in-frame only. The sample has about 100,000 clones, around 47% seen once. The specimen comprised CD8+ T cells sorted from blood, sampled at week 24, from a patient treated with tofacitinib. All receptors derive from a human donor with alopecia areata. Each CDR3 is given with its conserved first and last residue. A D gene is named only where the DNA matches it firmly. Clone size is stated in some rows and not others, as once, few, many or a class when expanded.

clone size: NA
V gene: TRBV9
D gene: NA
J gene: TRBJ1-2
CDR3 protein: CASSVGGTPTINYGYTF
CDR3 DNA: TGTGCCAGCAGCGTAGGTGGGACACCTACTATTAACTATGGCTACACCTTC

clone size: few
V gene: TRBV29-1
D gene: NA
J gene: TRBJ2-7
CDR3 protein: CSVEQAYEQYF
CDR3 DNA: TGCAGCGTTGAACAGGCCTACGAGCAGTACTTC

clone size: NA
V gene: TRBV28
D gene: NA
J gene: TRBJ2-3
CDR3 protein: CASSLFGPTDTQYF
CDR3 DNA: TGTGCCAGCAGTTTATTCGGTCCCACAGATACGCAGTATTTT

clone size: NA
V gene: TRBV6-5
D gene: NA
J gene: TRBJ1-2
CDR3 protein: CASSPSRAWGGYTF
CDR3 DNA: TGTGCCAGCAGCCCGTCGCGGGCCTGGGGCGGCTACACCTTC

clone size: NA
V gene: TRBV9
D gene: TRBD2
J gene: TRBJ2-1
CDR3 protein: CASSPRTSAYNEQFF
CDR3 DNA: TGTGCCAGCAGCCCTCGGACTAGCGCCTACAATGAGCAGTTCTTC

clone size: few
V gene: TRBV27
D gene: TRBD1
J gene: TRBJ1-2
CDR3 protein: CASSFQGARVGYTF
CDR3 DNA: TGTGCCAGCAGTTTCCAGGGGGCTAGGGTTGGCTACACCTTC

clone size: many
V gene: TRBV7-2
D gene: NA
J gene: TRBJ2-2
CDR3 protein: CASSHPSGQNTGELFF
CDR3 DNA: TGTGCCAGCAGCCATCCCTCGGGACAGAACACCGGGGAGCTGTTTTTT

clone size: few
V gene: TRBV21-1
D gene: NA
J gene: TRBJ2-7
CDR3 protein: CASSMAPAPRTYEQYF
CDR3 DNA: TGTGCCAGCAGCATGGCCCCGGCCCCCAGAACCTACGAGCAGTACTTC

clone size: NA
V gene: TRBV15
D gene: NA
J gene: TRBJ2-7
CDR3 protein: CATSRVGGYYEQYF
CDR3 DNA: TGTGCCACCAGCAGAGTCGGCGGATACTACGAGCAGTACTTC

clone size: NA
V gene: TRBV4-2
D gene: NA
J gene: TRBJ2-7
CDR3 protein: CASTPDPSSYEQYF
CDR3 DNA: TGTGCCAGCACCCCGGACCCGAGCTCCTACGAGCAGTACTTC

clone size: NA
V gene: TRBV30
D gene: NA
J gene: TRBJ2-1
CDR3 protein: CAWGGMSPYNEQFF
CDR3 DNA: TGTGCCTGGGGGGGGATGTCCCCGTACAATGAGCAGTTCTTC

clone size: NA
V gene: TRBV19
D gene: NA
J gene: TRBJ1-2
CDR3 protein: CASSIGPDRNYGYTF
CDR3 DNA: TGTGCCAGTAGTATCGGCCCGGACAGAAATTATGGCTACACCTTC

clone size: medium-sized
V gene: TRBV7-2
D gene: NA
J gene: TRBJ2-7
CDR3 protein: CASSSRGSYEQYF
CDR3 DNA: TGTGCCAGCAGCTCACGAGGCTCCTACGAGCAGTACTTC

clone size: NA
V gene: TRBV25-1
D gene: TRBD2
J gene: TRBJ2-3
CDR3 protein: CASSPYPSGSRSDTQYF
CDR3 DNA: TGTGCCAGCAGTCCTTACCCTAGCGGGAGTAGATCAGATACGCAGTATTTT

clone size: few
V gene: TRBV2
D gene: NA
J gene: TRBJ2-7
CDR3 protein: CASSETGSSGTYEQYF
CDR3 DNA: TGTGCCAGCAGTGAAACGGGTAGCTCAGGCACCTACGAGCAGTACTTC

clone size: NA
V gene: TRBV14
D gene: NA
J gene: TRBJ2-1
CDR3 protein: CASSPSVEQFF
CDR3 DNA: TGTGCCAGCAGCCCGAGCGTTGAGCAGTTCTTC

clone size: few
V gene: TRBV5-1
D gene: TRBD1
J gene: TRBJ2-7
CDR3 protein: CASSEDRGRYEQYF
CDR3 DNA: TGCGCCAGCAGCGAGGACAGGGGAAGATACGAGCAGTACTTC

clone size: few
V gene: TRBV25-1
D gene: NA
J gene: TRBJ1-2
CDR3 protein: CASRPSDTHHYGYTF
CDR3 DNA: TGTGCCAGCAGACCCTCGGACACCCATCACTATGGCTACACCTTC

clone size: many
V gene: TRBV28
D gene: NA
J gene: TRBJ1-1
CDR3 protein: CASSLWGIDNTEAFF
CDR3 DNA: TGTGCCAGCAGTTTATGGGGAATTGATAACACTGAAGCTTTCTTT

clone size: NA
V gene: TRBV6-5
D gene: TRBD1
J gene: TRBJ2-5
CDR3 protein: CASSYLLETGQETQYF
CDR3 DNA: TGTGCCAGCAGTTACCTCCTGGAGACAGGGCAAGAGACCCAGTACTTC

clone size: NA
V gene: TRBV5-1
D gene: NA
J gene: TRBJ1-2
CDR3 protein: CASSWAEANYGYTF
CDR3 DNA: TGCGCCAGCAGCTGGGCGGAGGCTAACTATGGCTACACCTTC

clone size: NA
V gene: TRBV4-1
D gene: NA
J gene: TRBJ2-2
CDR3 protein: CASSQAGELFF
CDR3 DNA: TGCGCCAGCAGCCAAGCCGGGGAGCTGTTTTTT

clone size: NA
V gene: TRBV9
D gene: NA
J gene: TRBJ2-1
CDR3 protein: CASSVSLAGQRNEQFF
CDR3 DNA: TGTGCCAGCAGCGTAAGTTTGGCAGGGCAAAGGAATGAGCAGTTCTTC

clone size: once
V gene: TRBV25-1
D gene: NA
J gene: TRBJ1-5
CDR3 protein: CASRGAEGQPQHF
CDR3 DNA: TGTGCCAGCAGGGGGGCGGAAGGTCAGCCCCAGCATTTT

clone size: once
V gene: TRBV7-6
D gene: TRBD1
J gene: TRBJ1-1
CDR3 protein: CASSSTTGVNTEAFF
CDR3 DNA: TGTGCCAGCAGCTCCACGACAGGGGTGAACACTGAAGCTTTCTTT

clone size: few
V gene: TRBV4-1
D gene: TRBD1
J gene: TRBJ1-1
CDR3 protein: CASSQETGRMTEAFF
CDR3 DNA: TGCGCCAGCAGCCAAGAGACAGGGCGAATGACTGAAGCTTTCTTT

clone size: NA
V gene: TRBV1
D gene: NA
J gene: TRBJ2-2
CDR3 protein: CTSSRGLAGVTGELFF
CDR3 DNA: TGCACCAGCAGCCGCGGACTAGCGGGAGTAACCGGGGAGCTGTTTTTT

clone size: NA
V gene: TRBV5-1
D gene: TRBD1
J gene: TRBJ2-3
CDR3 protein: CASSTPGTGHITQYF
CDR3 DNA: TGCGCCAGCAGCACACCCGGGACAGGTCATATTACGCAGTATTTT

clone size: NA
V gene: TRBV7-2
D gene: TRBD2
J gene: TRBJ2-3
CDR3 protein: CASSNPGEGGTDTQYF
CDR3 DNA: TGTGCCAGCAGCAACCCCGGGGAGGGTGGCACAGATACGCAGTATTTT

clone size: few
V gene: TRBV29-1
D gene: NA
J gene: TRBJ1-5
CDR3 protein: CSVVFGGEVQPQHF
CDR3 DNA: TGCAGCGTTGTTTTCGGGGGCGAGGTTCAGCCCCAGCATTTT

clone size: NA
V gene: TRBV29-1
D gene: NA
J gene: TRBJ2-2
CDR3 protein: CSVTGGGRNTGELFF
CDR3 DNA: TGCAGCGTCACCGGGGGCGGAAGGAACACCGGGGAGCTGTTTTTT

clone size: NA
V gene: TRBV29-1
D gene: TRBD2
J gene: TRBJ2-1
CDR3 protein: CSVEYHSGREHEQFF
CDR3 DNA: TGCAGCGTTGAGTATCATAGCGGGAGAGAGCATGAGCAGTTCTTC

clone size: few
V gene: TRBV29-1
D gene: NA
J gene: TRBJ2-1
CDR3 protein: CSAPLGIGVNEQFF
CDR3 DNA: TGCAGCGCTCCTCTCGGGATTGGGGTCAATGAGCAGTTCTTC

clone size: NA
V gene: TRBV25-1
D gene: NA
J gene: TRBJ1-4
CDR3 protein: CASSDPREKLFF
CDR3 DNA: TGTGCCAGCAGTGACCCTCGGGAAAAACTGTTTTTT

clone size: few
V gene: TRBV27
D gene: TRBD1
J gene: TRBJ2-7
CDR3 protein: CASSGTGISYEQYF
CDR3 DNA: TGTGCCAGCAGCGGGACAGGCATTTCCTACGAGCAGTACTTC

clone size: few
V gene: TRBV5-6
D gene: NA
J gene: TRBJ2-5
CDR3 protein: CASSLVGFGKETQYF
CDR3 DNA: TGTGCCAGCAGCTTGGTCGGATTCGGGAAAGAGACCCAGTACTTC

clone size: few
V gene: TRBV27
D gene: NA
J gene: TRBJ1-5
CDR3 protein: CASRIRGGNQPQHF
CDR3 DNA: TGTGCCAGCCGCATAAGGGGGGGCAATCAGCCCCAGCATTTT

clone size: NA
V gene: TRBV5-1
D gene: NA
J gene: TRBJ2-2
CDR3 protein: CASSLVRRTGELFF
CDR3 DNA: TGCGCCAGCAGCTTGGTTAGGCGTACCGGGGAGCTGTTTTTT

clone size: few
V gene: TRBV28
D gene: TRBD1
J gene: TRBJ2-5
CDR3 protein: CASSLAGQEQETQYF
CDR3 DNA: TGTGCCAGCAGTTTAGCCGGACAGGAACAAGAGACCCAGTACTTC

clone size: NA
V gene: TRBV28
D gene: TRBD1
J gene: TRBJ2-7
CDR3 protein: CASTDSRTGRSDEQYF
CDR3 DNA: TGTGCCAGCACCGACTCCCGGACAGGTCGTAGCGACGAGCAGTACTTC

clone size: NA
V gene: TRBV27
D gene: NA
J gene: TRBJ2-1
CDR3 protein: CASSLGQVIINEQFF
CDR3 DNA: TGTGCCAGCAGTTTGGGGCAGGTCATAATCAATGAGCAGTTCTTC

clone size: few
V gene: TRBV15
D gene: NA
J gene: TRBJ2-2
CDR3 protein: CATSTRQPRTPVPGELFF
CDR3 DNA: TGTGCCACCAGCACGAGACAGCCTCGAACACCAGTCCCCGGGGAGCTGTTTTTT

clone size: few
V gene: TRBV29-1
D gene: TRBD2
J gene: TRBJ2-7
CDR3 protein: CSVAPREREYEQYF
CDR3 DNA: TGCAGCGTGGCCCCACGGGAGCGGGAGTACGAGCAGTACTTC

clone size: NA
V gene: TRBV29-1
D gene: NA
J gene: TRBJ2-1
CDR3 protein: CSVEGGEQFF
CDR3 DNA: TGCAGCGTTGAAGGTGGTGAGCAGTTCTTC

clone size: few
V gene: TRBV4-1
D gene: TRBD2
J gene: TRBJ2-1
CDR3 protein: CASSHPTSGWRWDEQFF
CDR3 DNA: TGCGCCAGCAGCCACCCGACTAGCGGGTGGAGATGGGATGAGCAGTTCTTC

clone size: NA
V gene: TRBV7-9
D gene: NA
J gene: TRBJ2-5
CDR3 protein: CASRPVMAAQETQYF
CDR3 DNA: TGTGCCAGCAGACCGGTGATGGCGGCCCAAGAGACCCAGTACTTC

clone size: NA
V gene: TRBV6-5
D gene: TRBD2
J gene: TRBJ2-2
CDR3 protein: CASSYLASGSRGELFF
CDR3 DNA: TGTGCCAGCAGTTACCTGGCTAGCGGGAGTCGTGGGGAGCTGTTTTTT